Each of the 25 T cell receptor beta chains below was sequenced from the same sample in a study of cytomegalovirus exposure and HLA in healthy donors. PCR amplification relied on 60 Vbeta primers (plus 13 Jbeta primers). Data came from immunoSEQ multiplex PCR; TCRdb stores just in-frame clones and leaves some out. The table shows about 210,000 clones, with around 76% occurring only once. Sequences were obtained from PBMCs. These receptors all stem from a man in his forties in good health and CMV-seropositive.

In its sample, this clone was seen once. This sequence joins TRBV19 and TRBJ1-3; D is uncertain. The V gene's germline CDR1 is LNHDA and CDR2 SQIVND (reference sequence). V was shortened by 4 bases and J by 4 bases, with 11 bases between the two germline ends. The CDR3 runs to 14 residues. The CDR3 protein is CASSSLGGGNTIYF. Here the CDR3 DNA reads TGTGCCAGTAGTAGCCTGGGCGGGGGAAACACCATATATTTT.

The genes are TRBV10-1 and TRBJ2-3, with D perhaps TRBD1 (5 bases). V was cut by 6 bases and J by 3 bases, with 10 bases left in between. Germline lookup yields CDR1 WNHNN and CDR2 SYGVQD (reference sequence). The CDR3 is 13 amino acids. The CDR3 is CASSRDRTDTQYF. For the CDR3, the DNA is TGCGCCAGCAGCCGCGACAGAACAGATACGCAGTATTTT.

The DNA for the CDR3 is TGTGCCAGCAGGGGGACAGGGCGGACGAAAAAGAGGAATCAGCCCCAGCATTTT. Amino acid sequence: CASRGTGRTKKRNQPQHF. The chain carries TRBV9 and TRBJ1-5; 9 positions agree with TRBD1. The germline gives CDR1 SGDLS, CDR2 YYNGEE. J lost 4 bases, V lost 5 bases, and 16 bases had no gene match. This CDR3 comprises 18 residues.

This clone was detected only once. Compared with germline, one end of the junction differs, possibly owing to a read error. The chain couples TRBV6-6 to TRBJ2-5, with D tentatively TRBD1 (6 bases). The germline V gene encodes CDR1 MNHNY and CDR2 SVGAGI (reference sequence). This CDR3 has 16 residues. The CDR3 region is CASSYSYYRDQETQYF. CDR3 DNA sequence: TGTGCCAGCAGCTACTCATACTACAGGGACCAAGAGACCCAGTACTTC.

This clone was recorded a few times. This chain connects TRBV5-6 to TRBJ1-4, with D uncertain. The germline V gene has CDR1 SGHDT and CDR2 YYEEEE. Trimming removed 10 bases at V and 10 bases at J, with 8 bases between. This CDR3 is built from 9 residues. The CDR3 DNA follows: TGTGCCCCGGGGAGAAAACTGTTTTTT. This encodes CAPGRKLFF. The entire variable domain, with the rest obtained from reference TRBV5-6 and TRBJ1-4, is as follows: DAGVTQSPTHLIKTRGQQVTLRCSPKSGHDTVSWYQQALGQGPQFIFQYYEEEERQRGNFPDRFSGHQFPNYSSELNVNALLLGDSALYLCAPGRKLFFGSGTQLSVL.

This chain's CDR3 is CASSAPTGANTGELFF. The CDR3 DNA reads as TGTGCCAGTAGTGCGCCGACAGGGGCAAACACCGGGGAGCTGTTTTTT. The V gene is TRBV19, the J gene TRBJ2-2; 8 bases are shared with TRBD1. The CDR3 runs to 16 residues. Germline values: CDR1 LNHDA, CDR2 SQIVND (reference sequence). Germline trimming cut 5 bases from V and 2 bases from J; bases unmatched to any gene: 7.

The V call is TRBV19, the J call TRBJ2-5, with D perhaps matching TRBD2 (6 bases). The CDR3 contains 15 residues. V dropped 1 base and J dropped 4 bases, with 13 bases sitting between them. Germline V gene lookup returns CDR1 LNHDA and CDR2 SQIVND (reference sequence). For the CDR3, the DNA is TGTGCCAGTAGTATAGGGGGACTTCTGGGAGAGACCCAGTACTTC. Translating it yields CASSIGGLLGETQYF.

This rearrangement joins TRBV6-5 to TRBJ1-5; a weak D match, TRBD1 (6 bases). Trimming left V 6 bases short and J 2 bases short, with 8 bases between. There are 13 residues in the CDR3. Germline CDR1 and CDR2: MNHEY and SVGAGI. The CDR3 DNA sequence: TGTGCCAGCAGGGGACAAGGCAATCAGCCCCAGCATTTT. Amino acids: CASRGQGNQPQHF.

The gene calls are TRBV5-1 and TRBJ2-3; 8 nucleotides align to TRBD2. This CDR3 contains 15 residues. Germline loops: CDR1 SGHRS, CDR2 YFSETQ. The J segment lost 4 bases and the V segment lost 5 bases, leaving 9 bases of the junction unmatched. The CDR3 DNA follows: TGCGCCAGCAGGCCCCCAGCGGGAGCTTCAGATACGCAGTATTTT. This translates into CASRPPAGASDTQYF.

This clone was picked up a small number of times. V usage is TRBV4-1 and J usage is TRBJ1-2, with 9 bases aligning to TRBD1. Losses at the gene ends were 4 bases for V and 3 bases for J; bases not matched to a gene: 12. The CDR3 runs to 17 residues. The germline V gene has CDR1 MGHRA and CDR2 YSYEKL. The CDR3 protein is CASSLTAGTGIDYGYTF. Here the CDR3 DNA reads TGCGCCAGCAGCCTTACTGCCGGGACAGGGATTGACTATGGCTACACCTTC.

The genes are TRBV25-1 and TRBJ2-5, with 16 nucleotides matching TRBD2. The CDR3 runs 16 residues. V was pared by 3 bases and J by 4 bases, with 2 bases of the junction left unmatched. In germline, CDR1 is MGHDK, CDR2 SYGVNS. This CDR3 reads CASSEGLAGGAETQYF. In nucleotides, the CDR3 is TGTGCCAGCAGTGAGGGACTAGCGGGAGGGGCAGAGACCCAGTACTTC.

This CDR3 reads CASSLEPGVGGELFF. The CDR3 DNA sequence: TGTGCCAGCAGCTTAGAGCCCGGGGTTGGCGGGGAGCTGTTTTTT. This chain uses TRBV7-8 with TRBJ2-2; possibly TRBD2 for D (5 bases). V lost 1 base to trimming and J lost 7 bases, with 13 bases between them. Per germline, CDR1 SGHVS and CDR2 FQNEAQ. CDR3 length equals 15 residues.

The CDR3 here is CAWGSDRESEAFF. Written as DNA, the CDR3 is TGTGCCTGGGGCTCGGACAGGGAGAGTGAAGCTTTCTTT. V is TRBV30 and J is TRBJ1-1, with 8 bases that match TRBD1. Germline-derived CDR1 and CDR2 are GTSNPN and SVGIG (reference sequence). The V and J ends lost 5 bases and 7 bases, in that order; junction bases with no gene match: 9. This CDR3 has 13 amino acids.

This clone occurred once. This chain joins TRBV14 and TRBJ2-2; D perhaps matches TRBD1 (5 bases). Germline CDR1 reads SGHDN; CDR2 reads FVKESK. Deletions cut 6 bases from V and 4 bases from J, with 15 bases between. The CDR3 has 15 residues. This CDR3 is CASSPTGSSTGELFF. The CDR3 DNA is TGTGCCAGCAGTCCAACAGGTTCGAGCACCGGGGAGCTGTTTTTT.

The chain recombines TRBV4-1 with TRBJ1-4, with TRBD1 matching 8 bases. The CDR3 has 15 residues. V lost 4 bases and J lost 5; bases outside the gene matches: 6. Germline CDR1 is MGHRA and CDR2 is YSYEKL. The CDR3, as DNA: TGCGCCAGCAGCCTTCGGACAGGGCGAAATGAAAAACTGTTTTTT. It translates to CASSLRTGRNEKLFF.

The J gene is TRBJ1-1, the V gene TRBV6-1; 7 nucleotides match TRBD1. The CDR3 consists of 15 residues. V dropped 1 base and J dropped 6; count of bases not matched to a gene: 8. Germline CDR1 MNHNS, CDR2 SASEGT. CDR3 amino acids: CASSEVDRVGAEAFF. CDR3 DNA: TGTGCCAGCAGTGAAGTTGACAGGGTCGGGGCTGAAGCTTTCTTT.

CDR3 DNA sequence: TGTGCCAGCAGCTTGGGACTTCCTGCGACCCAGTACTTC. Protein sequence: CASSLGLPATQYF. This sequence joins TRBV5-4 and TRBJ2-5; D call uncertain. V gave up 0 bases and J gave up 7 bases, with 10 bases separating them. Germline V CDR1 and CDR2: SGHNT, YYREEE (reference sequence). This CDR3 region has 13 residues.

The chain recombines TRBV7-2 with TRBJ1-1; perhaps TRBD1 as D (6 bases). The CDR3 runs to 17 residues. Germline CDR1 SGHTA, CDR2 FQGNSA. Trimming stripped 4 bases from V and 0 bases from J, with 18 bases between. The CDR3 loop is CASSSLSLQGMNTEAFF. The CDR3 region has the DNA TGTGCCAGCAGCTCCCTATCCCTACAGGGCATGAACACTGAAGCTTTCTTT.

V usage is TRBV6-5 and J usage is TRBJ1-2; possibly TRBD1 for D (5 bases). This CDR3 comprises 15 residues. V lost 2 bases and J lost 2, with 12 bases in between. Germline-derived CDR1 and CDR2 are MNHEY and SVGAGI. The CDR3 loop reads CASSYQGLENYGYTF. In nucleotides, the CDR3 is TGTGCCAGCAGTTACCAGGGACTCGAGAACTATGGCTACACCTTC.

The chain employs TRBV6-5 and TRBJ1-4; TRBD1 might be the D (5 bases). The CDR3 is 13 residues long. Germline V gene lookup returns CDR1 MNHEY and CDR2 SVGAGI. The ends were cut back, 10 bases at V and 8 bases at J, with 17 bases in the middle. The CDR3 coding sequence is TGTGCCACACGGGGGTACTCTCTGGAAAAACTGTTTTTT. This translates into CATRGYSLEKLFF.

V usage is TRBV6-5 and J usage is TRBJ2-5; 9 nucleotides align to TRBD2. V lost 0 bases and J lost 3; bases outside the gene matches: 2. The CDR3 loop spans 15 amino acids. CDR1 and CDR2 (germline): MNHEY, SVGAGI. This CDR3 reads CASSYSGGREETQYF. The DNA for the CDR3 is TGTGCCAGCAGTTACTCGGGCGGGAGGGAAGAGACCCAGTACTTC.

J is TRBJ1-5 and V is TRBV9; tentatively, D is TRBD1 (5 bases). Germline CDR1 SGDLS, CDR2 YYNGEE. This CDR3 spans 15 amino acids. Trimming removed 0 bases at V and 6 bases at J, with 13 bases between. CDR3 sequence (DNA): TGTGCCAGCAGCGTAGCACCGGGGAGGGGTCAGCCCCAGCATTTT. It yields the protein CASSVAPGRGQPQHF.

The chain recombines TRBV11-2 with TRBJ1-2; 8 bases are shared with TRBD1. J gave up 2 bases and V 5 bases, and 4 bases lay outside the gene matches. The germline CDR1 and CDR2 sequences are SGHAT and FQNNGV. This CDR3 spans 14 amino acids. CDR3 sequence (DNA): TGTGCCAGCAGCGCCCGACAGGGGAACTATGGCTACACCTTC. Protein product: CASSARQGNYGYTF.

This clone was observed once. The chain is built from TRBV6-6 and TRBJ1-2; D is possibly TRBD1 (6 bases). In germline, CDR1 is MNHNY, CDR2 SVGAGI (reference sequence). V gave up 4 bases and J gave up 8 bases, with 8 bases separating them. The CDR3 runs 11 residues. CDR3 bases: TGTGCCAGCAGTTCTACAGGGGGCTACACCTTC. Translation gives CASSSTGGYTF.

This clone was observed once. This sequence joins TRBV7-9 and TRBJ2-1; the match to TRBD2 covers 9 bases. V was pared by 4 bases and J by 3 bases, with 4 bases of the junction left unmatched. Germline assignment: CDR1 SEHNR and CDR2 FQNEAQ (reference sequence). The CDR3 is 15 residues long. The CDR3 coding sequence is TGTGCCAGCAGCTGGGAGCGGGAGGTCTACAATGAGCAGTTCTTC. It is translated as CASSWEREVYNEQFF.